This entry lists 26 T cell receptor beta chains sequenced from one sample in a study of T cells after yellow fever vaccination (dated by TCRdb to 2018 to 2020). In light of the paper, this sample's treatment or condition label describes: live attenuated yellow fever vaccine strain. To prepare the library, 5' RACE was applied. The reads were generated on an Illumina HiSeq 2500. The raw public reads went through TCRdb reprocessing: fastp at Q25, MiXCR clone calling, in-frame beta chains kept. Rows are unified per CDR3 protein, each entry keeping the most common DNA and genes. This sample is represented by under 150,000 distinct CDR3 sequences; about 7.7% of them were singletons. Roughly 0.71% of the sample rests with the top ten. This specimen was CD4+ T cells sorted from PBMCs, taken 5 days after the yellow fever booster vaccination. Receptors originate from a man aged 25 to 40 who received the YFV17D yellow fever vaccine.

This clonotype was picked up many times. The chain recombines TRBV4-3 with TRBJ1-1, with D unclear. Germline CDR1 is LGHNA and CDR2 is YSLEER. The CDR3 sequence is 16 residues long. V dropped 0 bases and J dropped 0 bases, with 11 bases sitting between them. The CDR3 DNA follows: TGCGCCAGCAGCCAAGAGTACGCGGGCGTGAACACTGAAGCTTTCTTT. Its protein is CASSQEYAGVNTEAFF.

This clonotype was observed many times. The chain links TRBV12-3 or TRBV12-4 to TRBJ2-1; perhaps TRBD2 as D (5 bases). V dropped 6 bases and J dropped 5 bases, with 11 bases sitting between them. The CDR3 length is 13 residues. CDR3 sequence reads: CASSTGVHNEQFF. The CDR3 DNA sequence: TGTGCCAGCAGCACCGGGGTCCACAATGAGCAGTTCTTC.

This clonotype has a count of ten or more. The chain's CDR3 is CSARAAGGASYNEQFF. CDR3 in DNA: TGCAGTGCTAGGGCAGCTGGGGGCGCCTCCTACAATGAGCAGTTCTTC. This chain links TRBV20-1 with TRBJ2-1; maybe TRBD1 (6 bases). The ends were cut back, 3 bases at V and 0 bases at J, with 15 bases in the middle. The germline CDR1 and CDR2 sequences are DFQATT and SNEGSKA (reference sequence). The CDR3 loop spans 16 amino acids.

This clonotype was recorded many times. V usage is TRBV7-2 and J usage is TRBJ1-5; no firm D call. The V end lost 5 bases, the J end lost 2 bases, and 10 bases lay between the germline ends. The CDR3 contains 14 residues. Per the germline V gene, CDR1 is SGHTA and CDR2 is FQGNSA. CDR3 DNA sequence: TGTGCCAGCAGCCTAGGGAGTGGCAATCAGCCCCAGCATTTT. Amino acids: CASSLGSGNQPQHF.

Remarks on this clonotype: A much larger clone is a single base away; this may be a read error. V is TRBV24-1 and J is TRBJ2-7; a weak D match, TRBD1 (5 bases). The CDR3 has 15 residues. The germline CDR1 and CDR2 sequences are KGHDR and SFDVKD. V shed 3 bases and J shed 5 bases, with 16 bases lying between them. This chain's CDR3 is CATSDPNMGRDEQYF. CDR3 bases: TGTGCCACCAGTGATCCCAACATGGGGCGAGACGAGCAGTACTTC.

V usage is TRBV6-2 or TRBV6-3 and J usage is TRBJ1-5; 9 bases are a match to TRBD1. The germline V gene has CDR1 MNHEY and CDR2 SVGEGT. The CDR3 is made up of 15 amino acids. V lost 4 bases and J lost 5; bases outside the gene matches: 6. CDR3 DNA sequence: TGTGCCAGCAGTTCCTCCGGGACAGGGTATCAGCCCCAGCATTTT. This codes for CASSSSGTGYQPQHF.

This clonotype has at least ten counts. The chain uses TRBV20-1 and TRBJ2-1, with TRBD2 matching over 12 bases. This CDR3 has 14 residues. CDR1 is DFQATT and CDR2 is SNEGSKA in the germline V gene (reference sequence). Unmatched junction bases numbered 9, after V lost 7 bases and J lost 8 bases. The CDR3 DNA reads TGCAGTGTAGCTTCTAGCGGGAGGGCGTATGAGCAGTTCTTC. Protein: CSVASSGRAYEQFF.

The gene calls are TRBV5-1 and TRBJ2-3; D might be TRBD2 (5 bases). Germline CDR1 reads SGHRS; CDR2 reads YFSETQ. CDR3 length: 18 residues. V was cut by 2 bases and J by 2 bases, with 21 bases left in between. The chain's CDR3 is CASSFDPQRTDFTDTQYF. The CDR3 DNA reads TGCGCCAGCAGCTTCGACCCCCAGCGGACCGATTTCACAGATACGCAGTATTTT.

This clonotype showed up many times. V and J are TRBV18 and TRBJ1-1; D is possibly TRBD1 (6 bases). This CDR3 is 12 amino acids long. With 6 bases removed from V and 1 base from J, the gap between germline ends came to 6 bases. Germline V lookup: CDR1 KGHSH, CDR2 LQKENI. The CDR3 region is CASSDRNTEAFF. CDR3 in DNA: TGTGCCAGCTCGGACAGGAACACTGAAGCTTTCTTT.

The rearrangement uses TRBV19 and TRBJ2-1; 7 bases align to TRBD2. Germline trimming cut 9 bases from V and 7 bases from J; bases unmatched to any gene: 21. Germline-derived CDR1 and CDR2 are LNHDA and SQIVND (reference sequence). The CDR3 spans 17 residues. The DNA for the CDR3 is TGTGCCAGCGGCCCACGCCTCCGCTGCGGGAGCAAGAATGAGCAGTTCTTC. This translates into CASGPRLRCGSKNEQFF.

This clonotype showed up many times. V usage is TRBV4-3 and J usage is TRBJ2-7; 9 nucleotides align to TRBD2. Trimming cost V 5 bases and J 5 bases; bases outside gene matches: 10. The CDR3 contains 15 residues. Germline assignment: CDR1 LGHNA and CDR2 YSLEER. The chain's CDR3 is CASSLLAGEVHEQYF. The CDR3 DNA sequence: TGCGCCAGCAGCTTGTTAGCGGGAGAAGTCCACGAGCAGTACTTC.

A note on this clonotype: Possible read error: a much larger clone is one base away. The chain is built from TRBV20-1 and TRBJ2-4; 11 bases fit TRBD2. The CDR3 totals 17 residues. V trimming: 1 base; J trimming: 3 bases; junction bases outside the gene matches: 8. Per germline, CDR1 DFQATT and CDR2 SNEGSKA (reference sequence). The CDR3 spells CSARVAGGPGGKNIQYF. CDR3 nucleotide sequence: TGCAGTGCTAGAGTAGCGGGAGGGCCGGGAGGCAAAAACATTCAGTACTTC.

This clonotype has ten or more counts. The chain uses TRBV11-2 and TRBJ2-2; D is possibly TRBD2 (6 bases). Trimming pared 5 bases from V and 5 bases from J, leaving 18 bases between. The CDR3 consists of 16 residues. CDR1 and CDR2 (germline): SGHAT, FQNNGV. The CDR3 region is CASSHPTGVETGELFF. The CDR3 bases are TGTGCCAGCAGCCACCCTACGGGAGTGGAAACCGGGGAGCTGTTTTTT.

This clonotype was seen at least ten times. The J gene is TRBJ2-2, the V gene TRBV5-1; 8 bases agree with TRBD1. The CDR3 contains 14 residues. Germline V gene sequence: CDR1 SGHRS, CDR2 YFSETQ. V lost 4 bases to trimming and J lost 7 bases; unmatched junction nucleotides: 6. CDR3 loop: CASSPQGAVGELFF. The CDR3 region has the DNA TGCGCCAGCAGCCCGCAGGGGGCCGTCGGGGAGCTGTTTTTT.

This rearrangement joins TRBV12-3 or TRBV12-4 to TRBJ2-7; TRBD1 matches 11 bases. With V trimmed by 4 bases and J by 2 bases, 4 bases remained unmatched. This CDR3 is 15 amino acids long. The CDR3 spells CASSSRTGGPYEQYF. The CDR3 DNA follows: TGTGCCAGCAGTTCCCGGACAGGGGGCCCCTACGAGCAGTACTTC.

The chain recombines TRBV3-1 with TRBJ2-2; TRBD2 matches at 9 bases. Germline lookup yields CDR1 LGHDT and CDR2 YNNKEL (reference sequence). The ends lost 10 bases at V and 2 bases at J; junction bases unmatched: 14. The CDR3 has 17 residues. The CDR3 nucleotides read TGTGCCACCACCCATCACGGGACTAGCAGAAACACCGGGGAGCTGTTTTTT. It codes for CATTHHGTSRNTGELFF.

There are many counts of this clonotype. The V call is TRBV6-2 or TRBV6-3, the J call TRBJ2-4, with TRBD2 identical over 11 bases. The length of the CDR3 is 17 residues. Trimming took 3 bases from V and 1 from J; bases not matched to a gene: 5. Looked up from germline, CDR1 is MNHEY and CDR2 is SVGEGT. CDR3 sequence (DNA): TGTGCCAGCAGTTATAGCGGGAGGGTTGCGGCCAAAAACATTCAGTACTTC. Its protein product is CASSYSGRVAAKNIQYF.

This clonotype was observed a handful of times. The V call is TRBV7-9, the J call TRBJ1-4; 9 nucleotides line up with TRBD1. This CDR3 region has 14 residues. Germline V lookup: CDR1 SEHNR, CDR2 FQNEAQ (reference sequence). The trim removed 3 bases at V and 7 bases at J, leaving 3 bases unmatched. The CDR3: CASSFGQGSEKLFF. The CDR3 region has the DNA TGTGCCAGCAGCTTTGGACAGGGGAGTGAAAAACTGTTTTTT.

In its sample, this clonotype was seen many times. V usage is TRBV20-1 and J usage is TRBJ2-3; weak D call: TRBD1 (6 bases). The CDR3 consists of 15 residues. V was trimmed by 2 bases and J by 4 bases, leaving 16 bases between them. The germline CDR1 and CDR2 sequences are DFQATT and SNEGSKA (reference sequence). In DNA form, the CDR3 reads TGCAGTGCTAGATCCCCCCAGGGGCGAGCAGATACGCAGTATTTT. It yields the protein CSARSPQGRADTQYF.

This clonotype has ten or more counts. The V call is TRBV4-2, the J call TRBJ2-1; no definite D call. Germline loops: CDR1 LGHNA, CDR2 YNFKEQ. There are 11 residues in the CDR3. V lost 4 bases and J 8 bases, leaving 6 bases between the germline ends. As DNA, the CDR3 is TGTGCCAGCAGCCCTGGGGATGAGCAGTTCTTC. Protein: CASSPGDEQFF.

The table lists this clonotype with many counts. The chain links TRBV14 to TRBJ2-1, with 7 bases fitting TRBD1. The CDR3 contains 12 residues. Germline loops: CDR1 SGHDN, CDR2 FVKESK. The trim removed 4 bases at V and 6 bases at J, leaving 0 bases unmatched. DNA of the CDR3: TGTGCCAGCAGCCGACAGGGCAATGAGCAGTTCTTC. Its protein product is CASSRQGNEQFF.

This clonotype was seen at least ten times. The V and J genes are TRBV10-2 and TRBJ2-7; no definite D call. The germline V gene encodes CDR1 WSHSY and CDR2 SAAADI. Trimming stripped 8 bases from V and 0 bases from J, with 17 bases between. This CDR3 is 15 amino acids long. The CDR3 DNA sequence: TGCGCCAGCCGTACCAGGACCTTAAGCTCCTACGAGCAGTACTTC. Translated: CASRTRTLSSYEQYF.

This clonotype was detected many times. The CDR3 sequence is CASSLVMARSQETQYF. Here the CDR3 DNA reads TGTGCCAGCAGCTTGGTCATGGCTCGAAGCCAAGAGACCCAGTACTTC. J is TRBJ2-5 and V is TRBV5-5; no reliable D call. Trimming removed 0 bases from V and 1 base from J, with 13 bases in between. The CDR3 length is 16 residues. Germline assignment: CDR1 SGHKS and CDR2 YYEKEE (reference sequence).

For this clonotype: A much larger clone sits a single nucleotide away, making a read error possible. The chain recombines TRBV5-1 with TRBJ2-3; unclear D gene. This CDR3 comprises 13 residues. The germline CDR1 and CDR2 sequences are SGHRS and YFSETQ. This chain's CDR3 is CASSLGLSDTRYF. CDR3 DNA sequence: TGCGCCAGCAGCTTGGGACTTTCAGATACGCGGTATTTT.

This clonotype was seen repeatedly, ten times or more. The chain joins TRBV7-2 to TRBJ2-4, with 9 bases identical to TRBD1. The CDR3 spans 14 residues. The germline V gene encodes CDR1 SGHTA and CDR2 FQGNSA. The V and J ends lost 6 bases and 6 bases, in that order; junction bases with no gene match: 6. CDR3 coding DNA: TGTGCCAGCAGGACCACGGGACAGGGAAACATTCAGTACTTC. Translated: CASRTTGQGNIQYF.

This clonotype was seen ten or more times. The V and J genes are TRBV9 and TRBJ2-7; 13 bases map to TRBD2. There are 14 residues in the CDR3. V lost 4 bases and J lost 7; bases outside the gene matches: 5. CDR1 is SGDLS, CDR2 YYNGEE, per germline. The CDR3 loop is CASSIGLAGVEQYF. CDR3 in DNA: TGTGCCAGCAGCATCGGACTAGCGGGAGTTGAGCAGTACTTC.